Listed below are T cell receptor beta chains from one sample, sequenced in a study of T-cell reconstitution after alpha-beta-depleted transplantation in children. TCRdb fed the PCR reads into MiXCR, producing one record per CDR3 protein. The sample has over 200,000 distinct CDR3 sequences; roughly a tenth are singletons. The sequences come from PBMCs from the stem cell graft donor, collected from the stem cell graft. These receptors were obtained from a human donor who donated a stem cell graft to a child with acute lymphoblastic leukemia. Each CDR3 is given with its conserved first and last residue. The D gene is left open where the match is weak. Clone size is not always given. Where it is, it says once, few, many or a class for expanded clones.

clone size,J gene,V gene,D gene,CDR3 protein,CDR3 DNA
NA,TRBJ1-5,TRBV12-3/TRBV12-4,TRBD1,CASSLWTGGYSNQPQHF,TGTGCCAGCAGTTTATGGACAGGTGGTTATAGCAATCAGCCCCAGCATTTT
many,TRBJ1-5,TRBV20-1,NA,CSARDPQPEHQPQHF,TGCAGTGCTAGAGACCCTCAACCCGAACACCAGCCCCAGCATTTT
few,TRBJ1-1,TRBV7-8,NA,CASRGDLGEAFF,TGTGCCAGCAGGGGCGATCTCGGTGAAGCTTTCTTT
many,TRBJ2-7,TRBV20-1,TRBD1,CSAAGTGGIYEQYF,TGCAGTGCAGCTGGGACAGGGGGAATATACGAGCAGTACTTC
few,TRBJ2-7,TRBV9,NA,CASSATSHTYEQYF,TGTGCCAGCAGCGCCACGTCACATACCTACGAGCAGTACTTC
few,TRBJ2-6,TRBV6-2/TRBV6-3,TRBD1,CASSLWGRGPGANVLTF,TGTGCCAGCAGTTTATGGGGCAGGGGGCCTGGGGCCAACGTCCTGACTTTC
many,TRBJ2-7,TRBV29-1,TRBD1,CSVEGTGGHEQYF,TGCAGCGTTGAAGGGACAGGGGGCCACGAGCAGTACTTC
NA,TRBJ1-6,TRBV20-1,NA,CSASSPDSSYNSPLHF,TGCAGTGCATCCTCTCCGGACAGCTCCTATAATTCACCCCTCCACTTT
many,TRBJ2-5,TRBV5-1,NA,CASSVAGTEETQYF,TGCGCCAGCAGCGTTGCGGGGACAGAAGAGACCCAGTACTTC
many,TRBJ2-2,TRBV18,TRBD1,CATPGQKNTGELFF,TGTGCCACACCGGGACAGAAGAACACCGGGGAGCTGTTTTTT
many,TRBJ2-7,TRBV13,NA,CASSSRTTYEQYF,TGTGCCAGCAGCTCCCGGACGACCTACGAGCAGTACTTC
NA,TRBJ1-1,TRBV11-2,NA,CASSLAGRANTEAFF,TGTGCCAGCAGCTTAGCGGGCAGGGCGAACACTGAAGCTTTCTTT
few,TRBJ1-3,TRBV7-9,NA,CASSGGDSAPGNTIYF,TGTGCCAGCAGCGGCGGCGACAGCGCACCTGGAAACACCATATATTTT
NA,TRBJ2-2,TRBV30,NA,CAWRVLGNTGELFF,TGTGCCTGGAGAGTGCTGGGGAACACCGGGGAGCTGTTTTTT
many,TRBJ2-2,TRBV6-2/TRBV6-3,NA,CASSSIPGLYTGELFF,TGTGCCAGCAGTTCCATCCCGGGACTTTACACCGGGGAGCTGTTTTTT
many,TRBJ2-5,TRBV28,TRBD1,CASRGTVQETQYF,TGTGCCAGCAGGGGGACAGTCCAAGAGACCCAGTACTTC
NA,TRBJ2-5,TRBV5-1,NA,CASSWGPFGGQETQYF,TGCGCCAGCAGCTGGGGACCTTTCGGGGGACAAGAGACCCAGTACTTC
few,TRBJ2-7,TRBV6-4,NA,CASSSGLEGEQYF,TGTGCCAGCAGTTCAGGTCTCGAGGGCGAGCAGTACTTC
NA,TRBJ2-7,TRBV18,TRBD1,CASSYQSIRTGVFYEQYF,TGTGCCAGCTCTTACCAGAGCATCAGGACAGGGGTTTTCTACGAGCAGTACTTC
NA,TRBJ1-2,TRBV12-3/TRBV12-4,NA,CASSLGPQLYGYTF,TGTGCCAGCAGTTTAGGCCCTCAGTTATATGGCTACACCTTC
NA,TRBJ2-2,TRBV10-3,NA,CAISPGGELFF,TGTGCCATCAGCCCGGGAGGGGAGCTGTTTTTT
few,TRBJ2-1,TRBV7-6,TRBD2,CASSLTSGGPTTYNEQFF,TGTGCCAGCAGCTTAACTAGCGGGGGGCCTACGACCTACAATGAGCAGTTCTTC
NA,TRBJ1-1,TRBV6-1,TRBD1,CASSEYGQGNTEAFF,TGTGCCAGCAGTGAATACGGACAGGGGAACACTGAAGCTTTCTTT
few,TRBJ2-7,TRBV5-1,TRBD2,CASSLGASGGYEQYF,TGCGCCAGCAGCTTGGGGGCTAGCGGGGGTTACGAGCAGTACTTC
few,TRBJ2-7,TRBV12-3/TRBV12-4,TRBD1,CASTTGGIYEQYF,TGTGCCAGTACTACAGGGGGAATCTACGAGCAGTACTTC
few,TRBJ1-3,TRBV7-9,NA,CASSPPVHTIYF,TGTGCCAGCAGCCCCCCCGTGCACACCATATATTTT
few,TRBJ2-5,TRBV20-1,NA,CSASRGAQETQYF,TGCAGTGCTAGCCGGGGGGCCCAAGAGACCCAGTACTTC
many,TRBJ2-6,TRBV12-3/TRBV12-4,NA,CASSLDGGPSSGANVLTF,TGTGCCAGCAGTTTAGATGGGGGACCTAGCTCTGGGGCCAACGTCCTGACTTTC
many,TRBJ1-6,TRBV2,NA,CASYEVGSPLHF,TGTGCCAGCTACGAGGTGGGTTCACCCCTCCACTTT
NA,TRBJ2-1,TRBV5-1,NA,CASSPVGGSNEQFF,TGCGCCAGCAGCCCTGTGGGGGGCAGCAATGAGCAGTTCTTC
NA,TRBJ1-5,TRBV20-1,TRBD1,CSARPGQGNQPQHF,TGCAGTGCTCGACCGGGACAGGGGAATCAGCCCCAGCATTTT
NA,TRBJ2-3,TRBV5-5,NA,CASSKTGSTDTQYF,TGTGCCAGCAGCAAAACAGGGAGCACAGATACGCAGTATTTT
few,TRBJ1-2,TRBV5-1,NA,CASSLRSGSYGYTF,TGCGCCAGCAGCTTGAGGTCAGGGTCCTATGGCTACACCTTC
NA,TRBJ2-7,TRBV20-1,TRBD2,CSAIASGGPFYEQYF,TGCAGTGCTATAGCTAGCGGGGGGCCATTCTACGAGCAGTACTTC
NA,TRBJ2-1,TRBV20-1,NA,CSASQVQGSYNEQFF,TGCAGTGCTAGTCAGGTACAGGGCTCCTACAATGAGCAGTTCTTC
few,TRBJ2-1,TRBV20-1,TRBD2,CSARDQFISGTSYNEQFF,TGCAGTGCTAGAGATCAATTCATTAGCGGGACCTCCTACAATGAGCAGTTCTTC
many,TRBJ2-7,TRBV11-1,NA,CASSLRVRNEQYF,TGTGCCAGCAGCTTAAGAGTTCGGAATGAGCAGTACTTC
NA,TRBJ1-4,TRBV7-9,TRBD1,CASSSQTGGLFREKLFF,TGTGCCAGCAGCTCCCAAACAGGGGGGCTCTTTCGCGAAAAACTGTTTTTT
many,TRBJ2-7,TRBV27,TRBD1,CASRGPGQGSSDEQYF,TGTGCCAGCAGGGGCCCGGGACAGGGATCCTCCGACGAGCAGTACTTC
many,TRBJ2-2,TRBV5-1,TRBD1,CASSFDFETDRASGELFF,TGCGCCAGCAGCTTCGATTTTGAAACTGACAGGGCGTCCGGGGAGCTGTTTTTT
many,TRBJ1-5,TRBV20-1,TRBD1,CSAVYGTGKNQPQHF,TGCAGTGCCGTTTATGGGACAGGGAAGAATCAGCCCCAGCATTTT
once,TRBJ2-3,TRBV20-1,TRBD2,CSAASGVTDTQYF,TGCAGTGCTGCTAGCGGGGTAACAGATACGCAGTATTTT
many,TRBJ1-5,TRBV5-1,NA,CASSLSGGHQPQHF,TGCGCCAGCAGCTTGAGCGGGGGGCATCAGCCCCAGCATTTT
few,TRBJ2-6,TRBV12-3/TRBV12-4,NA,CASSEGLSSGANVLTF,TGTGCCAGCAGTGAGGGCTTGAGCTCTGGGGCCAACGTCCTGACTTTC
few,TRBJ1-2,TRBV6-5,TRBD1,CASRSQQGRGDGYTF,TGTGCCAGCAGATCTCAACAGGGGAGAGGGGATGGCTACACCTTC
many,TRBJ1-5,TRBV12-3/TRBV12-4,TRBD1,CASAGQGDQPQHF,TGTGCCAGCGCAGGACAGGGGGATCAGCCCCAGCATTTT
NA,TRBJ2-1,TRBV11-2,NA,CASSSGDSSFFGEQFF,TGTGCCAGCAGCTCTGGGGACTCCTCATTTTTCGGTGAGCAGTTCTTC
many,TRBJ1-6,TRBV12-3/TRBV12-4,NA,CATKAGSVNSPLHF,TGTGCCACCAAGGCCGGGTCTGTTAATTCACCCCTCCACTTT
many,TRBJ2-1,TRBV3-1,TRBD2,CASSQDRPAGGPSSYNEQFF,TGTGCCAGCAGCCAAGATCGTCCAGCGGGGGGACCTTCCTCCTACAATGAGCAGTTCTTC
NA,TRBJ2-7,TRBV6-8,NA,CASIICGFEQYF,TGTGCCAGCATAATTTGCGGTTTCGAGCAGTACTTC
NA,TRBJ1-5,TRBV27,TRBD1,CASSFFPPDRGMFNQPQHF,TGTGCCAGCAGTTTCTTCCCCCCAGACAGGGGGATGTTCAATCAGCCCCAGCATTTT
many,TRBJ2-4,TRBV5-1,TRBD1,CASAETGAAKNIQYF,TGCGCCAGCGCCGAGACAGGGGCAGCCAAAAACATTCAGTACTTC
many,TRBJ1-4,TRBV27,NA,CASSLSGEKLFF,TGTGCCAGCAGTTTATCAGGGGAAAAACTGTTTTTT